The 10 T cell receptor beta chains given below trace back to one sample, sequenced in a study of CD4 T cells in relation to SARS-CoV-2 and coronaviruses. Profiled with immunoSEQ multiplex PCR; TCRdb holds only in-frame clones, not every one. The table has about 37,000 clones, 70% to 90% seen once; the top ten hold approximately 3.1%. Sequencing input: memory CD4+ T cells from PBMCs. Every receptor here comes from an adult with COVID-19.

The chain couples TRBV11-2 to TRBJ2-3; the D is unclear. Trimming stripped 2 bases from V and 6 bases from J, with 6 bases between. This CDR3 contains 12 residues. Germline loops: CDR1 SGHAT, CDR2 FQNNGV. This CDR3 reads CASSLNMDTQYF. Here the CDR3 DNA reads TGTGCCAGCAGCTTAAATATGGATACGCAGTATTTT.

V and J are TRBV3-1 (or the pseudogene TRBV3-2) and TRBJ2-2; 8 bases are shared with TRBD1. V gave up 0 bases and J gave up 7 bases; unmatched junction bases: 16. This CDR3 comprises 19 residues. Per the germline V gene, CDR1 is LGHDT and CDR2 is YNNKEL (reference sequence). The CDR3 reads CASSQDLSVRGLMVGELFF. Written as DNA, the CDR3 is TGTGCCAGCAGCCAAGATCTTTCCGTCAGGGGGCTAATGGTCGGGGAGCTGTTTTTT.

The chain employs TRBV9 and TRBJ1-1; 7 nucleotides match TRBD1. CDR3 length: 16 amino acids. CDR1 and CDR2 (germline): SGDLS, YYNGEE. Trimming cost V 3 bases and J 2 bases; bases outside gene matches: 10. CDR3 sequence reads: CASSARQGWENTEAFF. The DNA of the CDR3 is TGTGCCAGCAGCGCAAGACAGGGATGGGAAAACACTGAAGCTTTCTTT.

V and J are TRBV3-1 (or the pseudogene TRBV3-2) and TRBJ1-5; D not resolved. The CDR3 extends over 13 amino acids. CDR1 is LGHDT and CDR2 is YNNKEL in the germline V gene (reference sequence). Trimming took 6 bases from V and 6 from J, leaving 12 bases between them. The CDR3: CASSRPGSQPQHF. DNA of the CDR3: TGTGCCAGCAGTCGACCCGGGAGTCAGCCCCAGCATTTT.

The chain carries TRBV7-9 and TRBJ1-1; D uncertain. V lost 3 bases, J lost 6 bases, and 8 bases lay in between. The CDR3 is made up of 12 amino acids. CDR1 and CDR2 from the germline V gene are SEHNR and FQNEAQ (reference sequence). CDR3 bases: TGTGCCAGCAGCTTGACTCAGTCTGAAGCTTTCTTT. It specifies CASSLTQSEAFF.

The table lists this clone with a few counts. The chain is built from TRBV11-1 and TRBJ1-1; 8 positions match TRBD1. V lost 6 bases and J lost 12; bases outside the gene matches: 15. CDR1 is SGHAT and CDR2 is FQDESV in the germline V gene (reference sequence). This CDR3 is 14 amino acids long. CDR3 sequence (DNA): TGTGCCAGCAGGCCACAAGACAGGGGCGGTAGTTCTTTCTTT. Translated: CASRPQDRGGSSFF.

This clone was detected once. The V gene is TRBV10-2, the J gene TRBJ2-1, with 7 bases fitting TRBD2. The trim removed 0 bases at V and 5 bases at J, leaving 10 bases unmatched. Germline V gives CDR1 WSHSY, CDR2 SAAADI. CDR3 length: 17 amino acids. The CDR3 DNA reads TGCGCCAGCAGTGAGTCGACAGCCGGGACTACAGACAATGAGCAGTTCTTC. Translating gives CASSESTAGTTDNEQFF.

In its sample, this clone was seen a few times. This chain connects TRBV5-1 to TRBJ1-2, with D unclear. This CDR3 comprises 14 residues. With 4 bases removed from V and 0 bases from J, the gap between germline ends came to 10 bases. In germline, CDR1 is SGHRS, CDR2 YFSETQ. CDR3 residues: CASSRGLANYGYTF. The CDR3 DNA reads as TGCGCCAGCAGCCGTGGCCTGGCTAACTATGGCTACACCTTC. Filled out from reference TRBV5-1 and TRBJ1-2, the complete variable domain reads KAGVTQTPRYLIKTRGQQVTLSCSPISGHRSVSWYQQTPGQGLQFLFEYFSETQRNKGNFPGRFSGRQFSNSRSEMNVSTLELGDSALYLCASSRGLANYGYTFGSGTRLTVV.

The V call is TRBV2, the J call TRBJ2-3; D is perhaps TRBD2 (7 bases). Trimming shortened V by 3 bases and J by 14 bases, and 15 bases separated the two germline ends. This CDR3 is 12 amino acids long. Germline loops: CDR1 SNHLY, CDR2 FYNNEI. DNA for the CDR3: TGTGCCAGCAGTGAGGGGGGGCTCCGAAGGTATTTT. Protein: CASSEGGLRRYF. Drawing the rest from reference TRBV2 and TRBJ2-3, the complete variable domain is EPEVTQTPSHQVTQMGQEVILRCVPISNHLYFYWYRQILGQKVEFLVSFYNNEISEKSEIFDDQFSVERPDGSNFTLKIRSTKLEDSAMYFCASSEGGLRRYFGPGTRLTVL.

The rearrangement links TRBV6-5 to TRBJ1-5; D call uncertain. CDR3 size: 12 residues. Germline V lookup: CDR1 MNHEY, CDR2 SVGAGI. With 6 bases removed from V and 6 bases from J, the gap between germline ends came to 9 bases. The CDR3 loop is CASSRPRQPQHF. CDR3 in DNA: TGTGCCAGCAGCCGTCCCCGTCAGCCCCAGCATTTT.